Listed below are T cell receptor beta chains from one sample, sequenced in a study of blood T cell repertoires in COVID-19. The method was immunoSEQ multiplex PCR; TCRdb's version includes in-frame clones alone and lacks a portion of them. The data contain hundreds of thousands of clones, about 88% of them singletons. The sequenced sample was PBMCs or T cells enriched from blood (not recorded which). Every receptor here comes from a woman in her thirties or forties who had recovered from COVID-19. The CDR3 runs from the conserved cysteine through the conserved F or W. A D gene is named only where the DNA matches it firmly. Expanded clones get a size class; other rows say once, few or many, or leave the size out.

size,D,J,V,CDR3,DNA
NA,TRBD2,TRBJ2-3,TRBV5-4,CASSLSSGLYTDTQYF,TGTGCCAGCAGCTTGTCTAGCGGCCTCTACACAGATACGCAGTATTTT
NA,NA,TRBJ2-5,TRBV14,CASSQGGRETQYF,TGTGCCAGCAGCCAGGGGGGGCGAGAGACCCAGTACTTC
NA,TRBD1,TRBJ2-7,TRBV27,CASSSNLGQGASYEQYF,TGTGCCAGCAGTTCAAACCTGGGACAGGGGGCTTCCTACGAGCAGTACTTC
NA,NA,TRBJ2-3,TRBV7-2,CASSSKTMDTQYF,TGTGCCAGCAGCTCCAAGACTATGGATACGCAGTATTTT
NA,NA,TRBJ1-4,TRBV10-1,CASSDTLEAEKLFF,TGCGCCAGCAGTGATACGCTTGAGGCTGAAAAACTGTTTTTT
NA,NA,TRBJ2-3,TRBV2,CASSVEGRSTDTQYF,TGTGCCAGCAGTGTGGAGGGCCGGAGCACAGATACGCAGTATTTT
NA,NA,TRBJ1-5,TRBV24-1,CATSDLTSSNQPQHF,TGTGCCACCAGTGATTTGACAAGTAGCAATCAGCCCCAGCATTTT
NA,TRBD2,TRBJ2-3,TRBV7-2,CASSLEAGGRADTQYF,TGTGCCAGCAGCTTAGAAGCGGGGGGGCGTGCAGATACGCAGTATTTT
NA,TRBD2,TRBJ2-7,TRBV4-3,CASSQDKEREINEQYF,TGCGCCAGCAGCCAAGATAAGGAGCGGGAGATCAACGAGCAGTACTTC
NA,NA,TRBJ2-7,TRBV3-1/TRBV3-2,CASSSSNSYEQYF,TGTGCCAGCAGTTCGTCTAACTCCTACGAGCAGTACTTC
NA,NA,TRBJ1-2,TRBV19,CASSNQQGLNYGYTF,TGTGCCAGTAGTAATCAGCAGGGTTTAAACTATGGCTACACCTTC
NA,TRBD2,TRBJ2-1,TRBV7-8,CASSLAYLAGGLGHEQFF,TGTGCCAGCAGCTTAGCGTATCTAGCGGGAGGGCTGGGGCATGAGCAGTTCTTC
NA,NA,TRBJ2-7,TRBV6-1,CASSEALLGINLYEQYF,TGTGCCAGCAGTGAAGCGCTTCTAGGTATAAATCTCTACGAGCAGTACTTC
NA,NA,TRBJ1-1,TRBV4-1,CASSQVGQLNTEAFF,TGCGCCAGCAGCCAAGTCGGACAGCTCAACACTGAAGCTTTCTTT
NA,NA,TRBJ2-2,TRBV30,CAWIGDKELFF,TGTGCCTGGATAGGGGATAAGGAGCTGTTTTTT
NA,NA,TRBJ1-5,TRBV10-3,CAISDRGLGYQPQHF,TGTGCCATCAGTGACAGGGGTCTGGGCTATCAGCCCCAGCATTTT
NA,NA,TRBJ2-3,TRBV20-1,CSGGGANTQYF,TGCAGCGGAGGAGGGGCGAATACGCAGTATTTT
once,TRBD1,TRBJ2-7,TRBV18,CASSPAGGGSYEQYF,TGTGCCAGCTCACCGGCAGGGGGCGGCTCCTACGAGCAGTACTTC
once,NA,TRBJ1-1,TRBV3-1/TRBV3-2,CASSLNPGRGTEAFF,TGTGCCAGCAGCTTAAATCCAGGGCGGGGCACTGAAGCTTTCTTT
NA,NA,TRBJ1-1,TRBV7-2,CASTQDPGREGEAFF,TGTGCCAGCACCCAAGATCCGGGCAGGGAAGGTGAAGCTTTCTTT
NA,NA,TRBJ2-2,TRBV7-2,CASSLAARTGELFF,TGTGCCAGCAGCTTAGCGGCAAGAACGGGGGAGCTGTTTTTT
NA,TRBD2,TRBJ2-5,TRBV11-2,CASSLVAGSETQYF,TGTGCCAGCAGCTTAGTAGCGGGGAGCGAGACCCAGTACTTC
NA,NA,TRBJ1-2,TRBV18,CASSGGEYGYTF,TGTGCCAGCTCGGGAGGGGAGTATGGCTACACCTTC
NA,NA,TRBJ1-1,TRBV4-1,CASSADRNTEAFF,TGCGCCAGCAGCGCGGACAGGAACACTGAAGCTTTCTTT
NA,TRBD2,TRBJ2-7,TRBV7-2,CASSLDPSGGYYEQYF,TGTGCCAGCAGCTTAGACCCTAGCGGGGGATACTACGAGCAGTACTTC
NA,TRBD1,TRBJ2-7,TRBV7-9,CASSLGAGGDYEQYF,TGTGCCAGCAGCTTAGGCGCAGGGGGCGATTACGAGCAGTACTTC
NA,NA,TRBJ1-2,TRBV19,CASIGERVYGYTF,TGTGCCAGTATAGGTGAGAGGGTCTATGGCTACACCTTC
NA,TRBD1,TRBJ2-3,TRBV29-1,CSVARGTGSTDTQYF,TGCAGCGTTGCCCGAGGGACAGGGAGCACAGATACGCAGTATTTT
NA,NA,TRBJ2-7,TRBV9,CASSVTGMNSYEQYF,TGTGCCAGCAGCGTAACAGGGATGAACTCCTACGAGCAGTACTTC
NA,NA,TRBJ2-6,TRBV10-3,CAITSGEAGANVLTF,TGTGCCATCACATCCGGGGAGGCTGGGGCCAACGTCCTGACTTTC
NA,TRBD2,TRBJ2-7,TRBV7-8,CASSLVRGGINEQYF,TGTGCCAGCAGCTTAGTTCGCGGGGGGATCAACGAGCAGTACTTC
NA,NA,TRBJ2-5,TRBV7-2,CASSLGPTSGRALETQYF,TGTGCCAGCAGCTTAGGCCCCACTAGTGGTCGAGCTCTGGAGACCCAGTACTTC
NA,NA,TRBJ1-6,TRBV9,CASSGTSTGGSYNSPLHF,TGTGCCAGCAGCGGGACATCCACTGGTGGCTCCTATAATTCACCCCTCCACTTT
few,NA,TRBJ1-5,TRBV28,CASSFAANQPQHF,TGTGCCAGCAGTTTTGCGGCTAATCAGCCCCAGCATTTT
NA,NA,TRBJ1-3,TRBV19,CASGFPTISGNTIYF,TGTGCCAGTGGGTTCCCGACTATCTCTGGAAACACCATATATTTT
few,TRBD2,TRBJ2-1,TRBV4-3,CASSRGPSGRINEQFF,TGCGCCAGCAGCCGTGGCCCTAGCGGGAGAATCAATGAGCAGTTCTTC
NA,TRBD2,TRBJ2-5,TRBV4-1,CASSHRLAEQETQYF,TGCGCCAGCAGCCACCGTCTAGCGGAACAAGAGACCCAGTACTTC
NA,TRBD1,TRBJ1-2,TRBV9,CASSLGGTGNFGYTF,TGTGCCAGCAGCCTAGGGGGGACAGGGAATTTTGGCTACACCTTC
NA,NA,TRBJ2-3,TRBV5-4,CASSRPGLDSTDTQYF,TGTGCCAGCAGCCGTCCGGGACTGGATAGCACAGATACGCAGTATTTT
NA,NA,TRBJ2-1,TRBV11-3,CASSPGTYYNEQFF,TGTGCCAGCAGCCCAGGGACTTATTACAATGAGCAGTTCTTC
NA,TRBD2,TRBJ2-5,TRBV4-3,CASSRQLAGEGTQYF,TGCGCCAGCAGCCGACAACTAGCGGGAGAGGGGACCCAGTACTTC
NA,TRBD2,TRBJ2-1,TRBV4-3,CASSLDPGLANEQFF,TGCGCCAGCAGCCTTGACCCGGGACTAGCGAATGAGCAGTTCTTC
NA,NA,TRBJ1-1,TRBV7-6,CASSLQEENTEAFF,TGTGCCAGCAGCTTGCAGGAAGAGAACACTGAAGCTTTCTTT
NA,TRBD2,TRBJ2-3,TRBV9,CASSTPLAGGPNTQYF,TGTGCCAGCAGCACCCCACTAGCGGGAGGGCCGAATACGCAGTATTTT
NA,TRBD2,TRBJ2-7,TRBV11-3,CASTSSGRALGEQYF,TGTGCCAGCACGTCTAGCGGGAGGGCCTTGGGCGAGCAGTACTTC
NA,TRBD1,TRBJ2-5,TRBV5-6,CASSLTGEETQYF,TGTGCCAGCAGCTTGACAGGGGAAGAGACCCAGTACTTC
NA,NA,TRBJ2-1,TRBV9,CASSRRGTAYSEQFF,TGTGCCAGCAGCCGACGCGGGACAGCCTACAGTGAGCAGTTCTTC